This passage covers 17 T cell receptor beta chains from one sample sequenced in a study of T cell responses to AZD1222 COVID-19 vaccine. Libraries were prepared by immunoSEQ multiplex PCR; TCRdb keeps only in-frame clonotypes and omits some of them. Of 150,000 to 200,000 clones listed, just over 90% are singletons. The input for sequencing was peripheral blood, taken on day 0 of AZD1222 vaccination. The receptor set was obtained from an adult in good health.

V and J are TRBV5-1 and TRBJ2-7; D is undetermined. CDR3 length: 13 residues. V was shortened by 0 bases and J by 3 bases, with 7 bases between the two germline ends. Germline CDR1 and CDR2: SGHRS and YFSETQ. The CDR3: CASSLDTYYEQYF. The CDR3 DNA sequence: TGCGCCAGCAGCTTGGACACGTACTACGAGCAGTACTTC. The variable domain in full, completed from reference TRBV5-1 and TRBJ2-7, reads KAGVTQTPRYLIKTRGQQVTLSCSPISGHRSVSWYQQTPGQGLQFLFEYFSETQRNKGNFPGRFSGRQFSNSRSEMNVSTLELGDSALYLCASSLDTYYEQYFGPGTRLTVT.

This clone was counted once. The chain links TRBV6-2 or TRBV6-3 to TRBJ1-1; D remains unclear. Trimming pared 4 bases from V and 1 base from J, leaving 10 bases between. From germline, CDR1 is MNHEY and CDR2 SVGEGT. The CDR3 is 14 amino acids. In DNA, the CDR3 is TGTGCCAGCAGTTCTGTCGGACGGAACACTGAAGCTTTCTTT. Translated: CASSSVGRNTEAFF.

The chain is built from TRBV3-1 (or the pseudogene TRBV3-2) and TRBJ2-1; 7 positions match TRBD2. Looked up from germline, CDR1 is LGHDT and CDR2 is YNNKEL (reference sequence). This CDR3 contains 17 residues. Unmatched junction bases numbered 12, after V lost 4 bases and J lost 3 bases. The CDR3 sequence is CASSRLRESGNYNEQFF. CDR3 bases: TGTGCCAGCAGCCGACTCCGAGAGAGCGGGAACTACAATGAGCAGTTCTTC.

V and J are TRBV11-1 and TRBJ1-6; 7 bases agree with TRBD1. The J segment lost 6 bases and the V segment lost 6 bases, leaving 8 bases of the junction unmatched. CDR3 length equals 15 residues. Looked up from germline, CDR1 is SGHAT and CDR2 is FQDESV (reference sequence). DNA for the CDR3: TGTGCCAGCAGTTACGCGACAGGGCCTAATTCACCCCTCCACTTT. Translated, it gives CASSYATGPNSPLHF.

This chain uses TRBV5-1 with TRBJ1-3; D gene unclear. This CDR3 comprises 15 residues. CDR1 is SGHRS and CDR2 is YFSETQ in the germline V gene. V lost 0 bases, J lost 2 bases, and 9 bases lay in between. The CDR3 DNA is TGCGCCAGCAGCTTGGCCTCGACACCTGGAAACACCATATATTTT. It codes for CASSLASTPGNTIYF.

J is TRBJ1-4 and V is TRBV4-1; no clear D gene. V lost 1 base to trimming and J lost 8 bases, with 5 bases between them. This CDR3 is built from 12 residues. Per the germline V gene, CDR1 is MGHRA and CDR2 is YSYEKL. As DNA, the CDR3 is TGCGCCAGCAGCCAAGGGGGAGAAAAACTGTTTTTT. Translating gives CASSQGGEKLFF.

The gene calls are TRBV11-2 and TRBJ1-1; D is perhaps TRBD1 (6 bases). CDR3 size: 14 residues. Looked up from germline, CDR1 is SGHAT and CDR2 is FQNNGV. V gave up 5 bases and J gave up 4 bases, with 14 bases separating them. The CDR3, as DNA: TGTGCCAGCAGCGCTATCGGGGGCGGCACTGAAGCTTTCTTT. Amino acids: CASSAIGGGTEAFF.

CDR3 region: CAISDRADYGYTF. For the CDR3, the DNA is TGTGCCATCAGTGACAGGGCTGACTATGGCTACACCTTC. The chain employs TRBV10-3 and TRBJ1-2; the D gene is possibly TRBD1 (5 bases). The CDR3 consists of 13 residues. Germline CDR1 ENHRY, CDR2 SYGVKD. V was cut by 3 bases and J by 3 bases, with 8 bases left in between.

The chain is built from TRBV6-2 or TRBV6-3 and TRBJ1-2; perhaps TRBD1 as D (5 bases). The germline CDR1 and CDR2 sequences are MNHEY and SVGEGT. V lost 6 bases to trimming and J lost 8 bases, with 16 bases between them. This CDR3 has 13 amino acids. The CDR3 DNA is TGTGCCAGCAGCCCAGACGGGGCCAGGGGCTACACCTTC. Amino acids: CASSPDGARGYTF.

The J gene is TRBJ2-7, the V gene TRBV18; 9 positions match TRBD2. Per germline, CDR1 KGHSH and CDR2 LQKENI. The CDR3 covers 15 residues. With V trimmed by 0 bases and J by 3 bases, 3 bases remained unmatched. The CDR3 spells CASSPPGLALYEQYF. Written as DNA, the CDR3 is TGTGCCAGCTCACCACCGGGACTAGCCCTCTACGAGCAGTACTTC. Based on the CDR3 plus reference TRBV18 and TRBJ2-7, the full variable domain is NAGVMQNPRHLVRRRGQEARLRCSPMKGHSHVYWYRQLPEEGLKFMVYLQKENIIDESGMPKERFSAEFPKEGPSILRIQQVVRGDSAAYFCASSPPGLALYEQYFGPGTRLTVT.

The V and J genes are TRBV12-2 and TRBJ2-7. TRBV12-2 is listed as a pseudogene. The CDR3 totals 16 residues. CDR3 amino acids: CASRPWRRGGTYEQYF. The CDR3 DNA follows: TGTGCAAGTCGCCCCTGGCGTCGGGGCGGAACCTACGAGCAGTACTTC.

The CDR3 is CASSLRDAGNTIYF. The DNA of the CDR3 is TGTGCCAGCAGCTTAAGGGACGCTGGAAACACCATATATTTT. This sequence joins TRBV11-2 and TRBJ1-3; D perhaps matches TRBD1 (5 bases). Trimming removed 2 bases from V and 2 bases from J, with 7 bases in between. Germline assignment: CDR1 SGHAT and CDR2 FQNNGV. This CDR3 spans 14 amino acids.

The V gene is TRBV4-1, the J gene TRBJ2-2; 10 bases line up with TRBD2. Trimming took 4 bases from V and 0 from J; bases not matched to a gene: 11. The CDR3 runs to 19 residues. Germline loops: CDR1 MGHRA, CDR2 YSYEKL. This chain's CDR3 is CASSPQASGGLSNTGELFF. In nucleotides, the CDR3 is TGCGCCAGCAGCCCCCAGGCTAGCGGGGGACTTTCGAACACCGGGGAGCTGTTTTTT.

The V gene is TRBV14, the J gene TRBJ1-2; D gene uncertain. The CDR3 runs 15 residues. The germline V gene has CDR1 SGHDN and CDR2 FVKESK. Trimming shortened V by 2 bases and J by 4 bases, and 14 bases separated the two germline ends. CDR3 nucleotide sequence: TGTGCCAGCAGCCAATCAAAGATAAGACCCTATGGCTACACCTTC. Its protein product is CASSQSKIRPYGYTF. Based on the CDR3 plus reference TRBV14 and TRBJ1-2, the full variable domain is EAGVTQFPSHSVIEKGQTVTLRCDPISGHDNLYWYRRVMGKEIKFLLHFVKESKQDESGMPNNRFLAERTGGTYSTLKVQPAELEDSGVYFCASSQSKIRPYGYTFGSGTRLTVV.

This clone was recorded only once. The chain couples TRBV6-1 to TRBJ2-1; D may be TRBD1 (6 bases). This CDR3 is built from 15 residues. Deletions cut 0 bases from V and 3 bases from J, with 9 bases between. Germline V gene data show CDR1 as MNHNS and CDR2 as SASEGT. CDR3 protein: CASSEAGAVYNEQFF. CDR3 bases: TGTGCCAGCAGTGAAGCGGGGGCAGTCTACAATGAGCAGTTCTTC.

V usage is TRBV14 and J usage is TRBJ2-2; no firm D call. This CDR3 contains 14 residues. Deletions cut 5 bases from V and 1 base from J, with 8 bases between. Germline loops: CDR1 SGHDN, CDR2 FVKESK. This CDR3 is CASSYTLNTGELFF. The CDR3 nucleotides are TGTGCCAGCAGCTACACCCTGAACACCGGGGAGCTGTTTTTT.

V and J are TRBV14 and TRBJ1-1, with D unresolved. V was pared by 5 bases and J by 2 bases, with 9 bases between. Per germline, CDR1 SGHDN and CDR2 FVKESK. The CDR3 consists of 13 residues. CDR3 residues: CASSSQQNTEAFF. CDR3 coding DNA: TGTGCCAGCAGCTCACAACAAAACACTGAAGCTTTCTTT.